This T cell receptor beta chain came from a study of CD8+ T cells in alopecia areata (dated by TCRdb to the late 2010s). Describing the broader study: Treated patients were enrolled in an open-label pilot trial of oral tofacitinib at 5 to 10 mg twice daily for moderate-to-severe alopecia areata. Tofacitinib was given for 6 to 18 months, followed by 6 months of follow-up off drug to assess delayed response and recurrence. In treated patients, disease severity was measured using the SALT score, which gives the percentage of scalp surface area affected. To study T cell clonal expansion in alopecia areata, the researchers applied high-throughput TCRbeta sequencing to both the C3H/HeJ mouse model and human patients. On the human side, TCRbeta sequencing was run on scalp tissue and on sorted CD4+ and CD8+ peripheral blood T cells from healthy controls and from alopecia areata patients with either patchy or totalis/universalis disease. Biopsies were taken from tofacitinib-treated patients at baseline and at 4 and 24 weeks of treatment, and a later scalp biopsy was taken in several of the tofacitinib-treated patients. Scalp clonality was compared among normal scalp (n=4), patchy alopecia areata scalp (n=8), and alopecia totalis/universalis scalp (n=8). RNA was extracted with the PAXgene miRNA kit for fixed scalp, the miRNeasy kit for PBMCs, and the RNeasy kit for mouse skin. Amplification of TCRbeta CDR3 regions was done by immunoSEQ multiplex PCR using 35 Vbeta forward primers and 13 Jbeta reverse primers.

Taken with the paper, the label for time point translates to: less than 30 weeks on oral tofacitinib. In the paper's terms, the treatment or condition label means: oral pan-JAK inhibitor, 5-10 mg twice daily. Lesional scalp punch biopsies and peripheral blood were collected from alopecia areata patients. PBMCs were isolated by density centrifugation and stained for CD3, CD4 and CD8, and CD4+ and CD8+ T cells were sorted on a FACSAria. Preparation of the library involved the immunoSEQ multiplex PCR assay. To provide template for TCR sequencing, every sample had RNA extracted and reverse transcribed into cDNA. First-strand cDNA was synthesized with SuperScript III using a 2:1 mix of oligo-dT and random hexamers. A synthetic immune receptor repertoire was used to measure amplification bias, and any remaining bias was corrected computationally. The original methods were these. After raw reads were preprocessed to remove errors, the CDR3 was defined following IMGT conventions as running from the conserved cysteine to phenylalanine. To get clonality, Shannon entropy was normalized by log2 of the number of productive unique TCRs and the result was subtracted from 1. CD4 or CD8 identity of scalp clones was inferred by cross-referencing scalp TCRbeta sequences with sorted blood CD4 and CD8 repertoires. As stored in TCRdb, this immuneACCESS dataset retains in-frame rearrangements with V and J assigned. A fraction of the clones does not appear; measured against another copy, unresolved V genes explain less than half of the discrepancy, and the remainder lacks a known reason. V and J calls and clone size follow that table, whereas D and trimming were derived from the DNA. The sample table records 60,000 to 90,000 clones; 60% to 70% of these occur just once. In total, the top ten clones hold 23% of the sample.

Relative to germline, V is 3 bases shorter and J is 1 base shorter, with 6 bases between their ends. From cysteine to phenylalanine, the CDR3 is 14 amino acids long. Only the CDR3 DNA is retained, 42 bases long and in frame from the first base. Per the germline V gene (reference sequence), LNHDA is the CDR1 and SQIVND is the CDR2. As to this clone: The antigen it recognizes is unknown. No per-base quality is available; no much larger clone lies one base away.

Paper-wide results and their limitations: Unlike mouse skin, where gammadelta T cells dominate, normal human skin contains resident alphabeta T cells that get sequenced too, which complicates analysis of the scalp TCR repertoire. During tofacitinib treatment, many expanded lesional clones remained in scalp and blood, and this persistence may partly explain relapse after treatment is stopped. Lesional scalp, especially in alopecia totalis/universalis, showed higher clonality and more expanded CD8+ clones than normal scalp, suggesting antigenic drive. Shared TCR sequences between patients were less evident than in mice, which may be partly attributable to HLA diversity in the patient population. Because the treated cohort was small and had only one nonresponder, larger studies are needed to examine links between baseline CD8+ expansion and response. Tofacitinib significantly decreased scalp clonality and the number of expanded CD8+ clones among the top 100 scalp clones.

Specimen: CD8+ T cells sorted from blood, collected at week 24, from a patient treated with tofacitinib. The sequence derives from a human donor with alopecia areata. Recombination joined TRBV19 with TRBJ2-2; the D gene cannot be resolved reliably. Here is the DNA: TGTGCCAGTAGTATGGTAGGGAACACCGGGGAGCTGTTTTTT. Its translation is CASSMVGNTGELFF.